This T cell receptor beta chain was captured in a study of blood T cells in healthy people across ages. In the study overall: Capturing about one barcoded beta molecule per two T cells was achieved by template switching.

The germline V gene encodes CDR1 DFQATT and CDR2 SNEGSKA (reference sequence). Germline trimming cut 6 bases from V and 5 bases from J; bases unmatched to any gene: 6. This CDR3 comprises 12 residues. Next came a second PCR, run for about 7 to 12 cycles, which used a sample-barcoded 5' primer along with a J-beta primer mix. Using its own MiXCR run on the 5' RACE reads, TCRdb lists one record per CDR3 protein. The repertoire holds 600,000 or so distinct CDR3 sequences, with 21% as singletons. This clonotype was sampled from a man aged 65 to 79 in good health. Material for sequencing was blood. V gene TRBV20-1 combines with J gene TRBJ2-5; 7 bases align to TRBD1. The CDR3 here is CSASDRSETQYF. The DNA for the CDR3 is TGCAGTGCATCGGACAGGTCTGAGACCCAGTACTTC.